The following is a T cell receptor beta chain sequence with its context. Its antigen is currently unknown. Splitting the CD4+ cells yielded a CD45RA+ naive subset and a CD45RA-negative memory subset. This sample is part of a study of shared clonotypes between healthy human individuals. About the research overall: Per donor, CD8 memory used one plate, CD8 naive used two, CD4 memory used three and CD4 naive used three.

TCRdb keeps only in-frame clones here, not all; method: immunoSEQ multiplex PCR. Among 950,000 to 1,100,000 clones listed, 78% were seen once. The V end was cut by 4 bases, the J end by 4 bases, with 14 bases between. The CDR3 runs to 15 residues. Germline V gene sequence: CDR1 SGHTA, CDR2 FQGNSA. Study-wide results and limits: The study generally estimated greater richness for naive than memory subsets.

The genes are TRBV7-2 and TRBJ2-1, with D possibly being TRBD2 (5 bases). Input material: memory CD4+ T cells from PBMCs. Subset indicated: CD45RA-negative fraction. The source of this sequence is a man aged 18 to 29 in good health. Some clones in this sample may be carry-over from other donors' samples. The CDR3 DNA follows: TGTGCCAGCAGCTCCGACTATGCGGATTACAATGAGCAGTTCTTC. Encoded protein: CASSSDYADYNEQFF.